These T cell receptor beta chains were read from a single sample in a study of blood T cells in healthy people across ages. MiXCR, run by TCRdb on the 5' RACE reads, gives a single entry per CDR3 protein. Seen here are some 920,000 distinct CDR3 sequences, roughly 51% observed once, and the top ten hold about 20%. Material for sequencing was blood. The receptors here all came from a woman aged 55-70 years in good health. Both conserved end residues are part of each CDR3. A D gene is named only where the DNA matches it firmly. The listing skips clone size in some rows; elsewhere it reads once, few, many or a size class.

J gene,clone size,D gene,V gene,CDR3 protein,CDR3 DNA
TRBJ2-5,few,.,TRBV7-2,CASSPRTQETQYF,TGTGCCAGCAGCCCTCGGACACAAGAGACCCAGTACTTC
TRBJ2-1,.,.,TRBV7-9,CASLLGSYNEQFF,TGTGCCAGCCTGTTGGGGTCCTACAATGAGCAGTTCTTC
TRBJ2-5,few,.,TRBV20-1,CSARDWGFRETQYF,TGCAGTGCTAGAGATTGGGGGTTTCGAGAGACCCAGTACTTC
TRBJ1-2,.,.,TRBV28,CASSLFGGYTF,TGTGCCAGCAGTTTATTCGGTGGCTACACCTTC
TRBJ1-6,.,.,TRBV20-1,CSARSPGFNSPLHF,TGCAGTGCTAGATCTCCGGGATTCAATTCACCCCTCCACTTT
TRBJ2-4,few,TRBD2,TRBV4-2,CASSQERDYRPTQYF,TGTGCCAGCAGCCAAGAAAGGGACTACAGGCCCACCCAGTACTTC
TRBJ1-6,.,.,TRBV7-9,CASSPLALHF,TGTGCCAGCAGCCCCCTGGCCCTCCACTTT
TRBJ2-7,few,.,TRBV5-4,CASSLKGNSYEQYF,TGTGCCAGCAGCTTGAAGGGAAACTCCTACGAGCAGTACTTC
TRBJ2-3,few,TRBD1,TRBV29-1,CSVEGTGDDTQYF,TGCAGCGTTGAGGGGACAGGGGACGATACGCAGTATTTT
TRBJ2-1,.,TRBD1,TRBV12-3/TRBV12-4,CASTRPGQGVCEQFF,TGTGCCAGCACCCGGCCGGGACAGGGGGTATGTGAGCAGTTCTTC
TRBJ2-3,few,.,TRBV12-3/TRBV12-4,CASSTRDRWDTDTQYF,TGTGCCAGCAGTACCCGCGACAGGTGGGACACAGATACGCAGTATTTT
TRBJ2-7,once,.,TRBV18,CASPRTGYEQYF,TGTGCCAGCCCACGAACAGGCTACGAGCAGTACTTC
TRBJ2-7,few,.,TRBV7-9,CASSLVVSWGPPYEQYF,TGTGCCAGCAGCTTAGTAGTATCCTGGGGTCCCCCATACGAGCAGTACTTC
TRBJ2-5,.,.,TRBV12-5,CASMGGTQYF,TGTGCTAGCATGGGGGGGACCCAGTACTTC
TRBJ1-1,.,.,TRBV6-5,CASSHSGTLKWDEAFF,TGTGCCAGCAGTCACTCCGGGACTCTTAAGTGGGACGAAGCTTTCTTT
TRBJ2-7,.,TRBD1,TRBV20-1,CSVEFTGGHYEQYF,TGCAGTGTCGAATTTACAGGGGGGCACTACGAGCAGTACTTC
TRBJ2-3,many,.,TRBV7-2,CASSSPLPSADTQYF,TGTGCCAGCAGCTCACCCCTACCCTCGGCAGATACGCAGTATTTT
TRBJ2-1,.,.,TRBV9,CASSGPGRTNEQFF,TGTGCCAGCAGCGGCCCGGGCCGAACCAATGAGCAGTTCTTC
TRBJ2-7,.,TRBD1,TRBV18,CASSPGAIGTDSYEQYF,TGTGCCAGCTCACCAGGAGCTATAGGGACAGACTCCTACGAGCAGTACTTC
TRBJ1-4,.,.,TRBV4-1,CASSQTGLLPEKLFF,TGCGCCAGCAGCCAAACAGGACTCCTTCCCGAAAAACTGTTTTTT
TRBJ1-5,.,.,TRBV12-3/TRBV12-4,CASSRFRNQPQHF,TGTGCCAGCAGCAGATTCAGGAATCAGCCCCAGCATTTT
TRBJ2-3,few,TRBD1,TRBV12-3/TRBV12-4,CASRTGQSTDTQYF,TGTGCCAGCAGAACGGGACAGAGCACAGATACGCAGTATTTT
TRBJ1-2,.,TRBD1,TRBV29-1,CSVARGPYGYTF,TGCAGCGTTGCCAGGGGGCCCTATGGCTACACCTTC
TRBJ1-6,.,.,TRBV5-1,CASSSRDLERSLLHF,TGCGCCAGCAGCTCCCGGGACCTAGAGCGATCACTCCTCCACTTT
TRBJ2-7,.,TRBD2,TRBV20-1,CSAQLAGGSYEQYF,TGCAGTGCACAACTAGCGGGAGGGTCATACGAGCAGTACTTC
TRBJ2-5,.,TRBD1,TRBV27,CASSPWGQQETQYF,TGTGCCAGCAGTCCTTGGGGACAGCAAGAGACCCAGTACTTC
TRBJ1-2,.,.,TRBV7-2,CASSLALRGDYGYTF,TGTGCCAGCAGCTTAGCGCTTAGGGGGGACTATGGCTACACCTTC
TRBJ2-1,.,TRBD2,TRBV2,CASCDWTSGLYNEQFF,TGTGCCAGCTGTGATTGGACTAGCGGGCTTTACAATGAGCAGTTCTTC
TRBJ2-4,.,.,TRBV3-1,CVSRGAGYIQYF,TGTGTCAGTAGGGGGGCAGGGTACATTCAGTACTTC
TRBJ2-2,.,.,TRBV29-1,CSASPLKGNTGELFF,TGCAGCGCCAGTCCCCTAAAGGGGAACACCGGGGAGCTGTTTTTT
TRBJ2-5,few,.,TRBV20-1,CSATGLKGAQETQYF,TGCAGTGCTACAGGACTCAAAGGTGCTCAAGAGACCCAGTACTTC
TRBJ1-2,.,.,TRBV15,CATSRPPVGNYGYTF,TGTGCCACCAGCAGGCCCCCCGTCGGGAACTATGGCTACACCTTC
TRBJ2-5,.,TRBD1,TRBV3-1,CASSQTGGATSRETQYF,TGTGCCAGCAGCCAAACAGGGGGCGCAACCAGCCGAGAGACCCAGTACTTC
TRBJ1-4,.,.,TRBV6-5,CASSYRQGRGEKLFF,TGTGCCAGCAGTTACCGGCAGGGGAGAGGGGAAAAACTGTTTTTT
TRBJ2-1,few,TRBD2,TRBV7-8,CASSLDGRGYNEQFF,TGTGCCAGCAGCTTAGACGGGAGGGGATACAATGAGCAGTTCTTC
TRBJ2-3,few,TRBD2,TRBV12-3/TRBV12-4,CASRGGIDTQYF,TGTGCCAGCAGGGGAGGGATAGATACGCAGTATTTT